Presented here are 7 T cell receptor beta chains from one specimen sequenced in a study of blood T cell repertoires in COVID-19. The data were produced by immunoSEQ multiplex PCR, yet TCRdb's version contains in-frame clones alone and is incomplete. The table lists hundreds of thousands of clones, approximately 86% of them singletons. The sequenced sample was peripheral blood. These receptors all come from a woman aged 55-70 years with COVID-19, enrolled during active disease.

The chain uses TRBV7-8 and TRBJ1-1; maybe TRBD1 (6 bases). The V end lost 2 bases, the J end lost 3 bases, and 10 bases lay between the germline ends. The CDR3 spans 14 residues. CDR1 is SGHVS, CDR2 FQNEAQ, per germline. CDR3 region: CASSLTSGDTEAFF. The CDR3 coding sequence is TGTGCCAGCAGCTTAACTTCAGGGGACACTGAAGCTTTCTTT.

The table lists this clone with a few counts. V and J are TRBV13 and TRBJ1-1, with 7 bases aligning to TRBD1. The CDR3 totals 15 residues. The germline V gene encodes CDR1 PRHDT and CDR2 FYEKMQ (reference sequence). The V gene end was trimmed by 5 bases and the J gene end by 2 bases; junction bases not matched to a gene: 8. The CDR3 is CASSHRQGGNTEAFF. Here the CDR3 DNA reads TGTGCCAGCAGCCATCGACAGGGCGGAAACACTGAAGCTTTCTTT.

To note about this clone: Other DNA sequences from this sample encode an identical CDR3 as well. CDR3 protein: CASRGQVNSPLHF. DNA of the CDR3: TGTGCCAGCAGGGGACAGGTAAATTCACCCCTCCACTTT. V and J are TRBV6-5 and TRBJ1-6; 8 bases line up with TRBD1. The trim removed 6 bases at V and 7 bases at J, leaving 2 bases unmatched. Germline V gene sequence: CDR1 MNHEY, CDR2 SVGAGI. The CDR3 sequence is 13 residues long.

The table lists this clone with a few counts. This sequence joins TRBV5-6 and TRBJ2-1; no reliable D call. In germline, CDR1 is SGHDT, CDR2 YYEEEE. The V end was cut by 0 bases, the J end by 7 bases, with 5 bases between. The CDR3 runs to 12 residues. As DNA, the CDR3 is TGTGCCAGCAGCTTGGGGCCAAATGAGCAGTTCTTC. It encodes CASSLGPNEQFF.

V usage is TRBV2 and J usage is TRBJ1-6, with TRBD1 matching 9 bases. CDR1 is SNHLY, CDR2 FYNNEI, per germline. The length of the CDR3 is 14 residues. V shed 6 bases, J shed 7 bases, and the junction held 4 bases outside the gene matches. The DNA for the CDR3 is TGTGCCAGCAGGGGGGGGACAGGGAATTCACCCCTCCACTTT. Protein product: CASRGGTGNSPLHF.

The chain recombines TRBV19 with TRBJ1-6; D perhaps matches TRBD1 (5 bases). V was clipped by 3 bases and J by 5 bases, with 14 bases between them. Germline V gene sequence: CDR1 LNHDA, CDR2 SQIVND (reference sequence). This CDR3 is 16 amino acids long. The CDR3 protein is CASSITWGRDNSPLHF. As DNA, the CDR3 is TGTGCCAGTAGTATTACATGGGGCAGGGATAATTCACCCCTCCACTTT.

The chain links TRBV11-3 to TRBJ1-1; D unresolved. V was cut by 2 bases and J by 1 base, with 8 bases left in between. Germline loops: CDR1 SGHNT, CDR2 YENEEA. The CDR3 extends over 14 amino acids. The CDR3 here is CASSLRMRNTEAFF. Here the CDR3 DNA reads TGTGCCAGCAGCTTAAGAATGAGGAACACTGAAGCTTTCTTT.